These 2 T cell receptor beta chains came from one sample sequenced in a study of vaccination effects on CD4 cells after COVID-19 (dated by TCRdb to the early 2020s). The library was produced with the immunoSEQ multiplex PCR assay. Sourced from immuneACCESS, this table was stored by TCRdb with only in-frame sequences that have V and J called. A share of the clones is absent; for the studies checked, an unresolved V gene accounts for under half, and the remainder has no known explanation. The sample table lists about 68,000 clones, around 80% of them with a count of one. The leading ten clones occupy 9.5% to 15% of the sample. In the ViraFEST assay, PBMC were stimulated with viral peptide pools, and TCR sequencing was then used to find antigen-specific CD4+ T cell clonotypes based on their expansion. After approximately 11 days of culture, CD4+ T cells were isolated with the EasySep CD4+ T cell isolation kit. Healthy vaccine recipients had no prior SARS-CoV-2 infection, confirmed by negative nucleocapsid antibodies before and after vaccination.

These receptors are not linked to any known antigen. The sequenced sample was CD4+ T cells from PBMCs cultured with SARS-CoV-2 spike peptides, obtained before COVID-19 vaccination. The cell subset or site label for this specimen denotes: SARS-CoV-2 spike overlapping peptide pool stimulation. These receptor sequences come from a human donor who received a COVID-19 vaccine.

The rearrangement links TRBV19 to TRBJ1-1; possible D gene TRBD1, 5 bases. V was trimmed by 6 bases and J by 2 bases, leaving 16 bases between them. The germline gives CDR1 LNHDA, CDR2 SQIVND (reference sequence). The CDR3 is 15 amino acids. The DNA of the CDR3 is TGTGCCAGTAGGGAAGCAGGGTGGAAAAACACTGAAGCTTTCTTT. The encoded protein is CASREAGWKNTEAFF.

The rearrangement joins TRBV20-1 to TRBJ2-5; maybe TRBD1 (6 bases). CDR3 size: 15 residues. Germline V gives CDR1 DFQATT, CDR2 SNEGSKA (reference sequence). V was trimmed by 3 bases and J by 2 bases, leaving 16 bases between them. The CDR3 is CSASIPGHPQETQYF. The DNA of the CDR3 is TGCAGTGCTAGTATCCCGGGACACCCACAAGAGACCCAGTACTTC.